This T cell receptor beta chain was sequenced in a study of CD8 T cells in ankylosing spondylitis. Findings and caveats of the study: In ankylosing spondylitis blood, a motif of roughly 8 highly homologous TCR beta variants appeared characteristic. According to the report, clones linked to the disease were significantly enriched in matched synovial fluid samples taken from ankylosing spondylitis patients.

J gave up 5 bases and V 4 bases, and 4 bases lay outside the gene matches. The CDR3 has 12 residues. Per the germline V gene, CDR1 is SQVTM and CDR2 is ANQGSEA. This clonotype came up a few times. The antigen is unknown. Quantitative 5'-RACE with molecular barcodes was used to make the TCR beta libraries. TCRdb re-analysed the 5' RACE reads in MiXCR, keeping a single row per CDR3 protein. The sample gives under 450,000 distinct CDR3 sequences, around 20% of which show up once; 13% is in the top ten. The TCR originated in a male donor with ankylosing spondylitis or in good health (not recorded which). The V and J genes are TRBV29-1 and TRBJ2-5, with 7 positions matching TRBD1. Material for sequencing was blood, either unsorted or a sorted T cell fraction (not recorded which). CDR3 region: CSVVQGPETQYF. CDR3 in DNA: TGCAGCGTTGTACAGGGGCCGGAGACCCAGTACTTC.